The 19 T cell receptor beta chains given below trace back to one sample, sequenced in a study of regulatory T cells. Study outcomes and limitations: In CD3G-deficient patients, conventional CD4+ T cells were enriched for hydrophobic CDR3 residues at positions 6 and 7.

Primers: 52 TRBV forward and 13 TRBJ reverse. TCRdb keeps only in-frame clones here, not all; method: immunoSEQ multiplex PCR. The data show 30,000 to 40,000 clones, 85% to 95% seen once. Their specific antigens are unknown. Input material: conventional CD4+ T cells sorted from blood. The receptor set was obtained from a child aged 2-15 years with CD3G deficiency.

This chain uses TRBV27 with TRBJ2-7; TRBD1 is a possible D gene (6 bases). Germline loops: CDR1 MNHEY, CDR2 SMNVEV (reference sequence). This CDR3 has 16 amino acids. V was trimmed by 5 bases and J by 2 bases, leaving 19 bases between them. CDR3 sequence reads: CASSDQDRKGTYEQYF. In DNA, the CDR3 is TGTGCCAGCAGTGACCAAGACAGGAAAGGGACCTACGAGCAGTACTTC.

The rearrangement uses TRBV11-2 and TRBJ2-3, with D possibly TRBD1 on 8 matching bases. Trimming removed 4 bases at V and 6 bases at J, with 17 bases between. The germline V gene has CDR1 SGHAT and CDR2 FQNNGV. This CDR3 comprises 15 residues. CDR3: CASSSRRGREDTQYF. Written as DNA, the CDR3 is TGTGCCAGCAGCTCCCGCAGGGGGCGGGAGGATACGCAGTATTTT.

The J gene is TRBJ2-3, the V gene TRBV5-1, with 10 positions matching TRBD2. Germline V gene sequence: CDR1 SGHRS, CDR2 YFSETQ. The CDR3 contains 14 residues. The V gene end was trimmed by 3 bases and the J gene end by 5 bases; junction bases not matched to a gene: 3. The CDR3 region is CASSSAGGVDTQYF. DNA of the CDR3: TGCGCCAGCAGCTCAGCGGGAGGGGTAGATACGCAGTATTTT.

This clone was observed a handful of times. CDR3 sequence: CASSTTGIYGYTF. The CDR3 bases are TGTGCCAGCAGTACGACAGGGATCTATGGCTACACCTTC. The V call is TRBV28, the J call TRBJ1-2; 7 nucleotides line up with TRBD1. Germline V gives CDR1 MDHEN, CDR2 SYDVKM. The CDR3 runs 13 residues. V was clipped by 5 bases and J by 4 bases; unmatched bases: 4.

The chain joins TRBV19 to TRBJ2-2, with 12 bases that match TRBD1. Trimming at V came to 6 bases and at J to 6 bases, leaving 5 bases not matched to a gene. Germline CDR1 is LNHDA and CDR2 is SQIVND (reference sequence). The CDR3 extends over 15 amino acids. The CDR3 spells CASRGGQGASGELFF. For the CDR3, the DNA is TGTGCCAGTAGAGGGGGACAGGGGGCATCCGGGGAGCTGTTTTTT.

This clone was observed a single time. V gene TRBV9 combines with J gene TRBJ2-5; D is possibly TRBD2 (6 bases). Germline CDR1 SGDLS, CDR2 YYNGEE. The CDR3 spans 14 residues. V gave up 3 bases and J gave up 4 bases, with 13 bases separating them. This chain's CDR3 is CASSAPGLIETQYF. The CDR3 DNA is TGTGCCAGCAGCGCTCCGGGACTGATAGAGACCCAGTACTTC.

CDR3 protein: CASSAVAGVNEQYF. DNA of the CDR3: TGTGCCAGTAGTGCGGTAGCGGGAGTCAACGAGCAGTACTTC. V usage is TRBV19 and J usage is TRBJ2-7; 9 bases line up with TRBD2. Germline values: CDR1 LNHDA, CDR2 SQIVND (reference sequence). CDR3 length equals 14 residues. J lost 5 bases, V lost 5 bases, and 7 bases had no gene match. The full variable domain, in which reference TRBV19 and TRBJ2-7 provide the parts outside the CDR3, is DGGITQSPKYLFRKEGQNVTLSCEQNLNHDAMYWYRQDPGQGLRLIYYSQIVNDFQKGDIAEGYSVSREKKESFPLTVTSAQKNPTAFYLCASSAVAGVNEQYFGPGTRLTVT.

V usage is TRBV6-1 and J usage is TRBJ2-7; D gene uncertain. V shed 6 bases and J shed 4 bases, with 7 bases lying between them. The CDR3 covers 11 residues. In germline, CDR1 is MNHNS, CDR2 SASEGT. In DNA, the CDR3 is TGTGCCAGCAGGGACCCTTACGAGCAGTACTTC. Translation gives CASRDPYEQYF.

J is TRBJ2-7 and V is TRBV28; D gene unclear. The V gene's germline CDR1 is MDHEN and CDR2 SYDVKM. Trimming took off 4 bases at V and 2 bases at J, with 6 bases between the two ends. This CDR3 contains 12 residues. This CDR3 is CASSSQPYEQYF. The CDR3 nucleotides are TGTGCCAGCAGTTCGCAGCCCTACGAGCAGTACTTC. Using reference TRBV28 and TRBJ2-7 for the parts outside the CDR3, the full variable domain is DVKVTQSSRYLVKRTGEKVFLECVQDMDHENMFWYRQDPGLGLRLIYFSYDVKMKEKGDIPEGYSVSREKKERFSLILESASTNQTSMYLCASSSQPYEQYFGPGTRLTVT.

The chain joins TRBV6-1 to TRBJ1-3; the D is unclear. Germline assignment: CDR1 MNHNS and CDR2 SASEGT. The CDR3 sequence is 15 residues long. V shed 8 bases and J shed 0 bases, with 14 bases lying between them. The CDR3 loop is CASSRGGSSGNTIYF. The DNA for the CDR3 is TGTGCCAGCTCCCGGGGAGGCAGCTCTGGAAACACCATATATTTT.

The rearrangement joins TRBV28 to TRBJ2-7, with TRBD2 matching 7 bases. Germline loops: CDR1 MDHEN, CDR2 SYDVKM. J was trimmed by 0 bases and V by 4 bases; bases with no gene match: 6. The CDR3 length is 15 residues. The CDR3 DNA follows: TGTGCCAGCAGTTCTACTAGCGCAAGCTCCTACGAGCAGTACTTC. This gives the protein CASSSTSASSYEQYF.

This clone was detected once. The chain joins TRBV5-1 to TRBJ2-5; D is possibly TRBD1 or TRBD2 (5 bases each). Germline values: CDR1 SGHRS, CDR2 YFSETQ. The CDR3 is 15 amino acids. V was clipped by 0 bases and J by 7 bases, with 16 bases between them. This CDR3 is CASSLDPGAESTQYF. CDR3 in DNA: TGCGCCAGCAGCTTGGATCCCGGGGCCGAATCGACCCAGTACTTC.

This clone came up once. The CDR3 here is CASSAQGWDNEKLFF. The CDR3 DNA reads as TGTGCCAGCAGTGCGCAGGGGTGGGATAATGAAAAACTGTTTTTT. The chain has TRBV28 and TRBJ1-4; possibly TRBD1 for D (6 bases). Germline CDR1 is MDHEN and CDR2 is SYDVKM. This CDR3 is 15 amino acids long. The V gene lost 5 bases and the J gene lost 4 bases, with 14 bases spanning the gap.

This chain uses TRBV7-9 with TRBJ1-4, with 8 bases aligning to TRBD1. Trimming cost V 2 bases and J 0 bases; bases outside gene matches: 2. The CDR3 spans 16 residues. Germline V gives CDR1 SEHNR, CDR2 FQNEAQ (reference sequence). CDR3 residues: CASSLTGGSTNEKLFF. CDR3 sequence (DNA): TGTGCCAGCAGCTTAACAGGGGGATCAACTAATGAAAAACTGTTTTTT.

V and J are TRBV6-1 and TRBJ2-7; D is tentatively TRBD1 or TRBD2 (5 bases each). The CDR3 covers 18 residues. Trimming left V 0 bases short and J 4 bases short, with 22 bases between. Germline V gene data show CDR1 as MNHNS and CDR2 as SASEGT. Here the CDR3 DNA reads TGTGCCAGCAGTGAAGCGGGGAGTAGGACGCGGTGGGGGTACGAGCAGTACTTC. This translates into CASSEAGSRTRWGYEQYF.

CDR3 nucleotide sequence: TGTGCCAGCTCGCTACGTCACGGGGCCGTGGCTTTCTTT. Its translation is CASSLRHGAVAFF. The gene calls are TRBV18 and TRBJ1-1, with D possibly matching TRBD1 (5 bases). The CDR3 loop spans 13 amino acids. Germline V gene data show CDR1 as KGHSH and CDR2 as LQKENI. V lost 6 bases to trimming and J lost 11 bases, with 19 bases between them. Combining the CDR3 with reference TRBV18 and TRBJ1-1 gives the whole variable domain NAGVMQNPRHLVRRRGQEARLRCSPMKGHSHVYWYRQLPEEGLKFMVYLQKENIIDESGMPKERFSAEFPKEGPSILRIQQVVRGDSAAYFCASSLRHGAVAFFGQGTRLTVV.

The gene calls are TRBV5-1 and TRBJ1-2; maybe TRBD1 (5 bases). V dropped 0 bases and J dropped 2 bases, with 11 bases sitting between them. Per the germline V gene, CDR1 is SGHRS and CDR2 is YFSETQ. This CDR3 comprises 15 residues. CDR3 in DNA: TGCGCCAGCAGCTTGGGATTGGGACTGAACTATGGCTACACCTTC. Encoded protein: CASSLGLGLNYGYTF.

This rearrangement joins TRBV6-6 to TRBJ1-2; 7 nucleotides match TRBD1. The germline V gene encodes CDR1 MNHNY and CDR2 SVGAGI (reference sequence). V was pared by 5 bases and J by 7 bases, with 10 bases of the junction left unmatched. The CDR3 is 14 amino acids. CDR3 amino acids: CASSTHDRVAGYTF. CDR3 DNA: TGTGCCAGCAGTACGCACGACAGGGTGGCTGGCTACACCTTC.

Notes on this clone: This specimen includes other DNA sequences encoding the same CDR3. This sequence joins TRBV20-1 and TRBJ2-5, with D hard to call. The CDR3 has 11 residues. CDR1 and CDR2 from the germline V gene are DFQATT and SNEGSKA (reference sequence). The V end lost 1 base, the J end lost 3 bases, and 3 bases lay between the germline ends. The CDR3 DNA follows: TGCAGTGCTAGAGGGGAAGAGACCCAGTACTTC. This sequence encodes CSARGEETQYF.